The T cell receptor beta chain described here comes from a study of spatial heterogeneity in lung cancer (dated by TCRdb to the late 2010s). The study in broad terms: Beta-chain transcripts were consistently detected in greater numbers than alpha-chain transcripts, which likely reflected higher beta-chain transcript abundance. In the raw uncorrected reads, each unique combination of TCR and UMI appeared more than ten times on average. In non-small cell lung cancer, the study made a quantitative comparison of TCR alpha and beta repertoires among multiple tumor regions, matched nontumor lung and blood. The study linked features of the TCR repertoire to counts of nonsynonymous mutations, which were determined by whole-exome sequencing of tumor tissue. Both alpha and beta chains were TCR-sequenced in approximately 220 tumor regions, around 64 matched nontumor lung samples and 55 to 60 PBMC samples obtained at surgery. General study outcomes and caveats: Confirming at a functional level the hypothesis that regional TCRs recognize regional mutations was considered to require additional single-cell paired TCR alpha and beta sequencing.

This clonotype was recorded many times. Its antigen remains unidentified. No base quality information exists; no much larger clone differs at one position. The library was generated by 5' RACE. The listed sequencing device is NextSeq 500. In the TCR library protocol, a unique molecular identifier was attached to each TCR cDNA molecule so that PCR and sequencing errors could be corrected. The authors' pipeline ran thus. Decombinator tools were used for TCR identification, UMI-based error correction and CDR3 extraction. Expanded TCRs were defined as those above a frequency of 2 per 1,000, corresponding to the top 1% of the tumor frequency distribution. Renyi diversity was computed with the R vegan package after each repertoire had been subsampled 100 times to 5,000 TCRs. CDR3 similarity networks were built from amino acid triplet string-kernel similarity, with CDR3s being connected when pairwise similarity was above 0.82. The public reads were run again by TCRdb, first through fastp at Q25 and then through MiXCR, and only productive beta chains were kept. Each entry is one CDR3 protein sequence, shown with its most common DNA and genes. The V and J calls follow TCRdb's processing rather than the paper's. This sample lists thousands of distinct CDR3 sequences; roughly 2.9% were detected once. Roughly an eighth of the sample rests with the top ten.

Read against the paper, the sample's time point label means: sample taken at primary tumor resection. Donors were 70 or so patients with early-stage, untreated non-small cell lung cancer from the lung TRACERx cohort. TCR sequencing used whole RNA extracted from tumor and nontumor lung tissue, or from cryopreserved PBMC samples, without cell sorting. Only patients with enough RNA available from two or more tumor regions were chosen for TCR sequencing. Before selection, tumor and adjacent nontumor lung specimens were reviewed by a lung pathologist. Ends trimmed: V by 0 bases, J by 4 bases; bases unmatched to a gene: 4. Per the germline V gene, SGHRS is the CDR1 and YFSETQ is the CDR2. The CDR3 numbers 15 residues from cysteine through phenylalanine. This entry keeps only the CDR3 DNA: 45 bases, framed from base 1.

The clonotype originates from a female donor with early-stage non-small cell lung cancer. This sample comprised normal lung tissue next to the tumor, obtained at surgery. Recombination joined TRBV5-1 with TRBJ1-2; 9 junctional bases match TRBD1. This receptor carries the CDR3 CASSLGGQGTYGYTF. The DNA is as follows: TGCGCCAGCAGCTTGGGAGGACAGGGGACCTATGGCTACACCTTC.